In this sample, the clone carrying this T cell receptor beta chain turned up once. The CDR3 is 17 residues long. Germline V gene sequence: CDR1 SGHNT, CDR2 YENEEA. J was trimmed by 7 bases and V by 5 bases; bases with no gene match: 15. The data stem from a study of somatic mutations in cytotoxic T cells in rheumatoid arthritis. Study-wide background: T-cell populations stained with V beta antibodies were in some cases flow-sorted at nearly 100% purity, including V beta1+ cells that were sequenced for TCRB.

Using immunoSEQ multiplex PCR, the repertoire was profiled, and TCRdb retains in-frame clones only, with some absent. This table has 11,000 or so clones, just under 75% appearing once. It was blood donors, about 50% female and with a median age of approximately 60 years (range roughly 20-70), who served as healthy controls. Sequences were obtained from CD8+ T cells sorted from blood. This clonotype was obtained from a woman between 40 and 55 years old in good health. The rearrangement joins TRBV11-3 to TRBJ2-1; 9 nucleotides line up with TRBD2. The DNA of the CDR3 is TGTGCCAGCAGCGCGCGGGGAAGCGGGAGGAGGGGGAATGAGCAGTTCTTC. It translates to CASSARGSGRRGNEQFF.